These T cell receptor beta chains were read from a single sample in a study of early T cells in non-severe SARS-CoV-2 infection. TCRdb re-derived calls from the 5' RACE reads in MiXCR, one entry per CDR3 protein. The sample has about 80,000 distinct CDR3 sequences; about 13% are singletons. Sequenced material: whole blood. These receptors all come from an adult who was a healthcare worker with PCR-confirmed SARS-CoV-2 infection or an uninfected control (not recorded which). Each CDR3 is given without its conserved first and last residue. A D gene is named only where the DNA matches it firmly.

TRBV6-1	TRBD1	ASSPDRGFPMNTEAF
TRBV29-1	-	SGRGPGDTQY
TRBV21-1	-	ASSKARDRGIYEQF
TRBV2	-	ASTLSGVPNQPQH
TRBV7-2	-	ASSPSRAKNIQY
TRBV15	-	ATSRERVGSPLH
TRBV20-1	TRBD1	SARAGTAQETQY
TRBV29-1	-	SGSGTGELF
TRBV2	TRBD1	ASTLTGSAGGYT
TRBV7-2	-	ASSELGAASTDTQY
TRBV12-3/TRBV12-4	-	ASSLTGAEGTQY
TRBV7-9	TRBD1	ASSLRSGGYDEQF
TRBV29-1	-	SVDRWAF
TRBV20-1	TRBD2	RITSGGHTYEQY
TRBV7-8	-	ASIPTRGQVNTEAF
TRBV27	TRBD1	ASSLRDRGYTEAF
TRBV7-8	-	ASSPGLISGNTIY
TRBV28	-	ASRMVGVETGELF
TRBV2	-	ASSVHRGTEAF
TRBV4-2	-	ASSQGEGGSYEQY
TRBV29-1	-	SVGWPEQY
TRBV18	-	ASSPREDPETQY
TRBV11-2	TRBD1	ASSSEALGTGHYGYT
TRBV6-2/TRBV6-3	TRBD1	ASSYSDRGDTQY
TRBV6-5	-	ASSRRQAPYGYT
TRBV7-8	-	ASSLDGGRGNIQY
TRBV11-2	TRBD1	ASSRTRQGKTQY
TRBV5-1	-	ASSLGDLNTEAF
TRBV9	TRBD1	ASSGTGEGSPLH
TRBV19	-	ASRGISTDTQY
TRBV29-1	-	SVSRSKETQY
TRBV12-3/TRBV12-4	-	ARWGWGELSYYEQY
TRBV2	TRBD2	ASTRLGGDFSYERY
TRBV7-9	TRBD2	ASSPTSSGWADTQY
TRBV13	-	ASSSDRPPYEQY
TRBV28	TRBD1	ASSLTGERFEQY
TRBV7-6	-	VSSPFWQQETQY
TRBV6-5	-	ASRSGIQSLTSDYGYT
TRBV6-2/TRBV6-3	-	ASSHTHNEQF
TRBV13	-	ASSFVALGADSYEQY
TRBV7-2	TRBD1	ASSSSGGYEQY
TRBV12-3/TRBV12-4	-	ASSPDSKYEQY
TRBV6-5	TRBD2	ASSLLAGGSYNEQF
TRBV29-1	-	SVEGQSETQY
TRBV24-1	-	ATSVTDGYGYT
TRBV18	TRBD1	ASSPTGTGGWDTQY
TRBV14	-	ASSRNTFGGYT
TRBV14	-	ASSQITGWETEAF
TRBV6-5	-	AAQEPNYGYT
TRBV19	TRBD2	ASTPRGVGTDTQY